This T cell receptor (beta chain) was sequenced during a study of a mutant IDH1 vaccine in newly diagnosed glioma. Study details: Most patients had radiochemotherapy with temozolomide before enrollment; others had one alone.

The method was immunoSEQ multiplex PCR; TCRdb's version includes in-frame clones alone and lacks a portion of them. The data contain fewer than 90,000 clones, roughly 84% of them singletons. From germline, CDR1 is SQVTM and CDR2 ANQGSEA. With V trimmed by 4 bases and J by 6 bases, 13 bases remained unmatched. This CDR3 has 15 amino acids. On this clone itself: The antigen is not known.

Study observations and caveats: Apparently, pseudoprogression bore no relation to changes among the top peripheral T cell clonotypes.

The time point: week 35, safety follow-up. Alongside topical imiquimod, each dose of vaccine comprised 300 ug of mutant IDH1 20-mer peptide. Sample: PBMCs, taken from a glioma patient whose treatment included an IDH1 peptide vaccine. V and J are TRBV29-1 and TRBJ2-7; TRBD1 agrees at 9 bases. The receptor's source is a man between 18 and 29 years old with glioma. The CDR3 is CSVAFTGQGLGEQYF. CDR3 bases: TGCAGCGTTGCTTTTACTGGACAGGGGCTCGGCGAGCAGTACTTC.